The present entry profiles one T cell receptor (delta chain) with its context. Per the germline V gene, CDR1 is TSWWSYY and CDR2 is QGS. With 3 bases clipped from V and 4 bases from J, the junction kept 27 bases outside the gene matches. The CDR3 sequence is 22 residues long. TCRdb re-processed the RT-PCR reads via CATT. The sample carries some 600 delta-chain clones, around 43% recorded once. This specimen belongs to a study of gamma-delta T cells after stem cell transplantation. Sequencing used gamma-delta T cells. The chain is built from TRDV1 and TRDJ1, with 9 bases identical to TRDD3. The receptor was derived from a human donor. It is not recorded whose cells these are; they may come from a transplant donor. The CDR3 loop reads CALGEPRVLDYWGKPLVDKLIF. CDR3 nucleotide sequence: TGTGCTCTTGGGGAGCCGAGGGTCCTGGACTACTGGGGGAAACCTCTCGTCGATAAACTCATCTTT.